The 20 T cell receptor beta chains below were found in one sample sequenced in a study of T-cell reconstitution after alpha-beta-depleted transplantation in children. Unique molecular identifiers tagged the TCRbeta library. MiXCR was run by TCRdb on the PCR reads, yielding one entry per CDR3 protein. The sample comprises 200,000 to 300,000 distinct CDR3 sequences, roughly 26% of which are singletons, and less than 3.5% rests with the top ten. The sample consisted of PBMCs, taken before TCRalphabeta/CD19-depleted stem cell transplant. These receptors originate from a girl aged 2 to 10 with Fanconi anemia, due to receive a stem cell transplant.

Many counts were recorded for this clonotype. The chain couples TRBV20-1 to TRBJ2-7, with D possibly being TRBD2 (6 bases). Germline V gene sequence: CDR1 DFQATT, CDR2 SNEGSKA (reference sequence). V dropped 5 bases and J dropped 4 bases, with 15 bases sitting between them. CDR3 length: 13 amino acids. The CDR3 spells CSAPRWDSYEQYF. In nucleotides, the CDR3 is TGCAGTGCTCCGCGGTGGGACTCATACGAGCAGTACTTC.

This clonotype was picked up a small number of times. The gene calls are TRBV29-1 and TRBJ2-1; TRBD2 matches 9 bases. The V gene end was trimmed by 3 bases and the J gene end by 9 bases; junction bases not matched to a gene: 6. The CDR3 is made up of 13 amino acids. The germline CDR1 and CDR2 sequences are SQVTM and ANQGSEA. The CDR3 nucleotides are TGCAGCGTTGAGGGGGCTAGCGGGGTTGAGCAGTTCTTC. Residues: CSVEGASGVEQFF.

This clonotype was seen ten or more times. The chain joins TRBV29-1 to TRBJ1-1; no firm D call. The CDR3 has 10 residues. Trimming stripped 7 bases from V and 7 bases from J, with 10 bases between. CDR1 and CDR2 (germline): SQVTM, ANQGSEA. CDR3 sequence (DNA): TGCAGCGCTAGTATGGGTGAAGCTTTCTTT. The encoded protein is CSASMGEAFF.

This clonotype came up once. The chain recombines TRBV7-2 with TRBJ2-7, with D unresolved. V lost 2 bases, J lost 0 bases, and 5 bases lay in between. CDR3 length: 13 amino acids. CDR1 SGHTA and CDR2 FQGNSA come from the germline V gene. CDR3 amino acids: CASSLFHSYEQYF. In DNA form, the CDR3 reads TGTGCCAGCAGCTTATTCCACTCCTACGAGCAGTACTTC.

This clonotype has a count of ten or more. This chain joins TRBV29-1 and TRBJ2-5; D remains ambiguous. V was clipped by 2 bases and J by 1 base, with 2 bases between them. This CDR3 contains 11 residues. Germline CDR1 SQVTM, CDR2 ANQGSEA. CDR3 in DNA: TGCAGCGTTGAAATCCAAGAGACCCAGTACTTC. This sequence encodes CSVEIQETQYF. Variable domain in full (rest from reference TRBV29-1 and TRBJ2-5): SAVISQKPSRDICQRGTSLTIQCQVDSQVTMMFWYRQQPGQSLTLIATANQGSEATYESGFVIDKFPISRPNLTFSTLTVSNMSPEDSSIYLCSVEIQETQYFGPGTRLLVL.

This clonotype occurred many times. V and J are TRBV10-3 and TRBJ2-3, with 10 bases that match TRBD1. The J segment lost 1 base and the V segment lost 8 bases, leaving 18 bases of the junction unmatched. This CDR3 region has 19 residues. Germline CDR1 is ENHRY and CDR2 is SYGVKD. The CDR3 DNA sequence: TGTGCCATCGGAGACGGTAAACGGACAGGGGGATTGGGCACAGATACGCAGTATTTT. It specifies CAIGDGKRTGGLGTDTQYF.

This chain links TRBV20-1 with TRBJ2-1; 13 bases map to TRBD2. CDR1 DFQATT and CDR2 SNEGSKA come from the germline V gene (reference sequence). V shed 0 bases and J 4 bases; nucleotides not matched to a gene: 0. The CDR3 runs to 15 residues. Here the CDR3 reads CSARETSGRYNEQFF. CDR3 nucleotides: TGCAGTGCTAGAGAGACTAGCGGGAGGTACAATGAGCAGTTCTTC.

The chain's CDR3 is CSVAGPLAGGSTDTQYF. The CDR3, as DNA: TGCAGCGTTGCAGGCCCGCTAGCGGGAGGAAGCACAGATACGCAGTATTTT. The chain couples TRBV29-1 to TRBJ2-3, with 11 bases lining up with TRBD2. Germline V gene data show CDR1 as SQVTM and CDR2 as ANQGSEA. After removal of 4 bases from V and 0 bases from J, the junction contained 9 bases not matched to a gene. The CDR3 has 17 amino acids.

The chain recombines TRBV28 with TRBJ2-1; 9 bases match TRBD2. The ends lost 2 bases at V and 2 bases at J; junction bases unmatched: 16. CDR3 size: 20 residues. Germline V CDR1 and CDR2: MDHEN, SYDVKM. The DNA for the CDR3 is TGTGCCAGCAGTTTACTCAGGGGGGCGGGTAGCGGGAGTACCTACAATGAGCAGTTCTTC. This encodes CASSLLRGAGSGSTYNEQFF.

The CDR3 bases are TGTGCCAGCAGCTTAGACTACAGGTATTCTGAAGCTTTCTTT. Translated: CASSLDYRYSEAFF. The gene calls are TRBV7-2 and TRBJ1-1, with D perhaps matching TRBD1 (5 bases). Germline V CDR1 and CDR2: SGHTA, FQGNSA. V lost 1 base and J 6 bases, leaving 12 bases between the germline ends. The CDR3 runs to 14 residues.

V gene TRBV10-1 combines with J gene TRBJ2-2; 9 bases align to TRBD2. Germline loops: CDR1 WNHNN, CDR2 SYGVQD (reference sequence). The CDR3 is 17 residues long. V was clipped by 0 bases and J by 3 bases; unmatched bases: 5. The chain's CDR3 is CASSESWVAGDTGELFF. The CDR3 DNA reads as TGCGCCAGCAGTGAGTCTTGGGTAGCGGGAGACACCGGGGAGCTGTTTTTT.

The chain uses TRBV7-9 and TRBJ2-2; TRBD1 matches at 7 bases. The V gene's germline CDR1 is SEHNR and CDR2 FQNEAQ (reference sequence). The CDR3 runs to 16 residues. V was pared by 4 bases and J by 3 bases, with 8 bases of the junction left unmatched. CDR3 amino acids: CASSSPRDSYTGELFF. The DNA for the CDR3 is TGTGCCAGCAGCTCCCCACGGGACAGTTACACCGGGGAGCTGTTTTTT. Full variable domain (outside the CDR3, taken from reference TRBV7-9 and TRBJ2-2): DTGVSQNPRHKITKRGQNVTFRCDPISEHNRLYWYRQTLGQGPEFLTYFQNEAQLEKSRLLSDRFSAERPKGSFSTLEIQRTEQGDSAMYLCASSSPRDSYTGELFFGEGSRLTVL.

This clonotype came up a few times. This chain joins TRBV7-2 and TRBJ2-7, with 9 bases identical to TRBD1. The CDR3 has 15 amino acids. The V and J ends lost 5 bases and 2 bases, in that order; junction bases with no gene match: 7. Germline V gene data show CDR1 as SGHTA and CDR2 as FQGNSA. As DNA, the CDR3 is TGTGCCAGCAGCATCTGGACAGGGGTAGCCTACGAGCAGTACTTC. Its translation: CASSIWTGVAYEQYF.

This clonotype was observed many times. The chain recombines TRBV10-3 with TRBJ2-3; D not resolved. Germline CDR1 and CDR2: ENHRY and SYGVKD. Trimming shortened V by 10 bases and J by 6 bases, and 11 bases separated the two germline ends. CDR3 length: 11 amino acids. CDR3 in DNA: TGTGCCACCCGGTTCGGGGATACGCAGTATTTT. It translates to CATRFGDTQYF.

This clonotype has a count of ten or more. The chain couples TRBV24-1 to TRBJ2-1; no clear D gene. Germline lookup yields CDR1 KGHDR and CDR2 SFDVKD. This CDR3 comprises 15 residues. The V and J ends lost 3 bases and 0 bases respectively, with 8 bases between them. This CDR3 reads CATSDPWSSYNEQFF. The CDR3 nucleotides are TGTGCCACCAGTGATCCCTGGAGCTCCTACAATGAGCAGTTCTTC.

The CDR3: CASSQTGPATDTQYF. The CDR3 DNA reads TGTGCCAGCAGCCAAACAGGGCCCGCAACAGATACGCAGTATTTT. The chain recombines TRBV12-3 or TRBV12-4 with TRBJ2-3; maybe TRBD1 (6 bases). Trimming removed 6 bases from V and 3 bases from J, with 16 bases in between. The CDR3 covers 15 residues.

This clonotype was seen at least ten times. V and J are TRBV11-2 and TRBJ1-2; 7 bases match TRBD1. Germline loops: CDR1 SGHAT, CDR2 FQNNGV. This CDR3 contains 14 residues. With 3 bases clipped from V and 8 bases from J, the junction kept 9 bases outside the gene matches. The CDR3 is CASSFQLDREGYTF. DNA of the CDR3: TGTGCCAGCAGCTTTCAACTCGACAGGGAAGGCTACACCTTC.

This clonotype is a singleton in its sample. The chain recombines TRBV28 with TRBJ2-2; 7 nucleotides align to TRBD2. Germline V lookup: CDR1 MDHEN, CDR2 SYDVKM. The CDR3 has 15 amino acids. V lost 10 bases and J lost 1; bases outside the gene matches: 9. CDR3 loop: CATPRERENTGELFF. The CDR3 nucleotides read TGTGCCACCCCCCGGGAGCGGGAGAACACCGGGGAGCTGTTTTTT.

In its sample, this clonotype was seen a few times. V gene TRBV6-5 combines with J gene TRBJ2-7; 8 bases line up with TRBD1. The CDR3 consists of 15 residues. Germline V gene sequence: CDR1 MNHEY, CDR2 SVGAGI. Losses at the gene ends were 4 bases for V and 3 bases for J; bases not matched to a gene: 8. CDR3 in amino acids: CASSFRGPAIYEQYF. CDR3 coding DNA: TGTGCCAGCAGTTTCAGGGGGCCGGCAATCTACGAGCAGTACTTC.

The V gene is TRBV7-3, the J gene TRBJ2-1, with 10 nucleotides matching TRBD2. The CDR3 loop spans 16 amino acids. Trimming removed 5 bases from V and 2 bases from J; junction bases left unmatched: 6. Per the germline V gene, CDR1 is SGHTA and CDR2 is FQGTGA. The CDR3 DNA reads TGTGCCAGCAGCCCCAGACTAGCGGGTACCTACAATGAGCAGTTCTTC. Translating gives CASSPRLAGTYNEQFF. The variable domain in full, completed from reference TRBV7-3 and TRBJ2-1, reads GAGVSQTPSNKVTEKGKYVELRCDPISGHTALYWYRQSLGQGPEFLIYFQGTGAADDSGLPNDRFFAVRPEGSVSTLKIQRTERGDSAVYLCASSPRLAGTYNEQFFGPGTRLTVL.